Listed below are T cell receptor beta chains from one sample, sequenced in a study of blood T cell repertoires in COVID-19. TCRdb's copy holds only in-frame clones and misses some; the assay was immunoSEQ multiplex PCR. The sample records 85,000 to 130,000 clones, 82% being singletons. The sequenced material came from peripheral blood. The receptor source for this set is a man aged 60 to 75 with acute or convalescent COVID-19. Both conserved end residues are part of each CDR3. Each record gives: J gene, CDR3 length, D gene, clone size, V gene, CDR3 protein, CDR3 DNA. D genes are given only for firm matches. Expanded clones are given a class, and other clones once, few, many or no size at all.

j_gene: TRBJ1-3
len: 12
d_gene: NA
abundance: NA
v_gene: TRBV1
CDR3aa: CTSSQLGNTIYF
CDR3nt: TGCACCAGCAGCCAACTTGGAAACACCATATATTTT

j_gene: TRBJ1-6
len: 14
d_gene: TRBD1
abundance: NA
v_gene: TRBV13
CDR3aa: CASSLTQGVSPLHF
CDR3nt: TGTGCCAGCAGCTTAACACAGGGGGTATCACCCCTCCACTTT

j_gene: TRBJ1-2
len: 14
d_gene: TRBD1
abundance: NA
v_gene: TRBV6-4
CDR3aa: CASSPGQVNYGYTF
CDR3nt: TGTGCCAGCAGTCCGGGACAGGTTAACTATGGCTACACCTTC

j_gene: TRBJ2-2
len: 15
d_gene: NA
abundance: NA
v_gene: TRBV18
CDR3aa: CASSPEGANTGELFF
CDR3nt: TGTGCCAGCTCACCAGAGGGGGCGAACACCGGGGAGCTGTTTTTT

j_gene: TRBJ2-1
len: 15
d_gene: TRBD1
abundance: NA
v_gene: TRBV7-9
CDR3aa: CASSPDRGRAGGQFF
CDR3nt: TGTGCCAGCAGCCCTGACAGGGGGCGGGCAGGGGGGCAGTTCTTC

j_gene: TRBJ1-6
len: 17
d_gene: TRBD1
abundance: NA
v_gene: TRBV3-1/TRBV3-2
CDR3aa: CASSQAWGTGTNSPLHF
CDR3nt: TGTGCCAGCAGCCAAGCATGGGGGACAGGGACGAATTCACCCCTCCACTTT

j_gene: TRBJ1-2
len: 12
d_gene: NA
abundance: once
v_gene: TRBV5-1
CDR3aa: CASSFNGHGYTF
CDR3nt: TGCGCCAGCAGCTTTAACGGTCATGGCTACACCTTC

j_gene: TRBJ1-5
len: 15
d_gene: TRBD1
abundance: few
v_gene: TRBV27
CDR3aa: CASSRAGGGLQPQHF
CDR3nt: TGTGCCAGCTCCCGGGCAGGAGGGGGCCTTCAGCCCCAGCATTTT

j_gene: TRBJ1-2
len: 16
d_gene: NA
abundance: few
v_gene: TRBV6-1
CDR3aa: CASSGHRQSPSSGYTF
CDR3nt: TGTGCCAGCAGTGGTCACAGGCAGAGCCCTTCCTCTGGCTACACCTTC

j_gene: TRBJ1-4
len: 13
d_gene: NA
abundance: NA
v_gene: TRBV7-3
CDR3aa: CASSRGQNEKLFF
CDR3nt: TGTGCCAGCAGCCGCGGACAGAATGAAAAACTGTTTTTT

j_gene: TRBJ2-5
len: 17
d_gene: TRBD1
abundance: NA
v_gene: TRBV10-1
CDR3aa: CASSRAGGSGSSGTQYF
CDR3nt: TGCGCCAGCAGTAGGGCAGGGGGAAGCGGATCCAGCGGGACCCAGTACTTC

j_gene: TRBJ1-1
len: 14
d_gene: NA
abundance: few
v_gene: TRBV5-1
CDR3aa: CASSSDTLNTEAFF
CDR3nt: TGCGCCAGCAGCTCGGACACCTTGAACACTGAAGCTTTCTTT

j_gene: TRBJ1-2
len: 13
d_gene: NA
abundance: NA
v_gene: TRBV11-2
CDR3aa: CASSLQQNYGYTF
CDR3nt: TGTGCCAGCAGCTTACAACAGAATTATGGCTACACCTTC

j_gene: TRBJ2-7
len: 13
d_gene: TRBD2
abundance: NA
v_gene: TRBV27
CDR3aa: CASSSGLPYEQYF
CDR3nt: TGTGCCAGCAGTTCGGGACTACCCTACGAGCAGTACTTC

j_gene: TRBJ2-4
len: 13
d_gene: NA
abundance: NA
v_gene: TRBV28
CDR3aa: CASSGANLNIQYF
CDR3nt: TGTGCCAGCAGTGGGGCCAACTTAAACATTCAGTACTTC

j_gene: TRBJ2-2
len: 15
d_gene: NA
abundance: NA
v_gene: TRBV11-1
CDR3aa: CASSFNGERAGELFF
CDR3nt: TGTGCCAGCAGCTTTAACGGGGAACGCGCCGGGGAGCTGTTTTTT

j_gene: TRBJ1-2
len: 14
d_gene: NA
abundance: NA
v_gene: TRBV14
CDR3aa: CASSQEQNLYGYTF
CDR3nt: TGTGCCAGCAGCCAAGAACAGAACCTCTATGGCTACACCTTC

j_gene: TRBJ1-2
len: 12
d_gene: NA
abundance: NA
v_gene: TRBV18
CDR3aa: CASSPDRYGYTF
CDR3nt: TGTGCCAGCTCACCTGACAGATATGGCTACACCTTC

j_gene: TRBJ2-2
len: 14
d_gene: TRBD2
abundance: NA
v_gene: TRBV6-2/TRBV6-3
CDR3aa: CASSYREGTGELFF
CDR3nt: TGTGCCAGCAGTTATAGGGAGGGCACCGGGGAGCTGTTTTTT

j_gene: TRBJ1-6
len: 13
d_gene: TRBD1
abundance: NA
v_gene: TRBV12-3/TRBV12-4
CDR3aa: CASKQGSNSPLHF
CDR3nt: TGTGCCAGCAAACAGGGGAGCAATTCACCCCTCCACTTT

j_gene: TRBJ2-1
len: 17
d_gene: TRBD2
abundance: NA
v_gene: TRBV5-1
CDR3aa: CASSFPGGTSAYNEQFF
CDR3nt: TGCGCCAGCAGCTTTCCCGGAGGGACTAGCGCCTACAATGAGCAGTTCTTC

j_gene: TRBJ2-7
len: 14
d_gene: NA
abundance: NA
v_gene: TRBV19
CDR3aa: CASSKSYGAYEQYF
CDR3nt: TGTGCCAGTAGTAAGAGTTACGGGGCCTACGAGCAGTACTTC

j_gene: TRBJ1-2
len: 13
d_gene: NA
abundance: NA
v_gene: TRBV20-1
CDR3aa: CSASSGTNYGYTF
CDR3nt: TGCAGTGCTAGTTCCGGGACTAACTATGGCTACACCTTC

j_gene: TRBJ2-1
len: 14
d_gene: TRBD1
abundance: NA
v_gene: TRBV11-2
CDR3aa: CASSMTGTYNEQFF
CDR3nt: TGTGCCAGCAGCATGACAGGGACCTACAATGAGCAGTTCTTC

j_gene: TRBJ2-7
len: 14
d_gene: NA
abundance: NA
v_gene: TRBV5-1
CDR3aa: CASSPGQSTYEQYF
CDR3nt: TGCGCCAGCAGTCCCGGACAGTCCACCTACGAGCAGTACTTC

j_gene: TRBJ2-3
len: 17
d_gene: TRBD2
abundance: NA
v_gene: TRBV3-1/TRBV3-2
CDR3aa: CASSRRLVAGDTDTQYF
CDR3nt: TGTGCCAGCAGCCGCCGTTTGGTAGCGGGGGATACAGATACGCAGTATTTT

j_gene: TRBJ2-2
len: 15
d_gene: TRBD1
abundance: NA
v_gene: TRBV7-9
CDR3aa: CASSPRTGGAGELFF
CDR3nt: TGTGCCAGCAGCCCCCGGACAGGGGGGGCCGGGGAGCTGTTTTTT

j_gene: TRBJ1-2
len: 14
d_gene: NA
abundance: few
v_gene: TRBV4-1
CDR3aa: CASSQDGGNYGYTF
CDR3nt: TGCGCCAGCAGCCAAGATGGGGGGAACTATGGCTACACCTTC

j_gene: TRBJ2-6
len: 15
d_gene: NA
abundance: NA
v_gene: TRBV7-9
CDR3aa: CASSPGTWGANVLTF
CDR3nt: TGTGCCAGCAGCCCGGGGACTTGGGGGGCCAACGTCCTGACTTTC

j_gene: TRBJ1-2
len: 13
d_gene: TRBD1
abundance: NA
v_gene: TRBV28
CDR3aa: CASRTTGDYGYTF
CDR3nt: TGTGCCAGCAGAACTACAGGGGACTATGGCTACACCTTC

j_gene: TRBJ1-3
len: 15
d_gene: NA
abundance: NA
v_gene: TRBV3-1/TRBV3-2
CDR3aa: CASSPPGHRGNTIYF
CDR3nt: TGTGCCAGCAGCCCGCCGGGACACCGTGGAAACACCATATATTTT

j_gene: TRBJ2-3
len: 14
d_gene: TRBD2
abundance: few
v_gene: TRBV29-1
CDR3aa: CSVVPGLVTDTQYF
CDR3nt: TGCAGCGTTGTCCCGGGACTAGTCACAGATACGCAGTATTTT

j_gene: TRBJ1-1
len: 15
d_gene: NA
abundance: NA
v_gene: TRBV18
CDR3aa: CASSPLSGEGTEAFF
CDR3nt: TGTGCCAGCTCACCCCTTTCAGGGGAGGGCACTGAAGCTTTCTTT

j_gene: TRBJ1-3
len: 16
d_gene: TRBD1
abundance: NA
v_gene: TRBV5-1
CDR3aa: CASSLGWTGSGNTIYF
CDR3nt: TGCGCCAGCAGCTTGGGGTGGACAGGTTCTGGAAACACCATATATTTT

j_gene: TRBJ2-3
len: 17
d_gene: TRBD2
abundance: NA
v_gene: TRBV5-6
CDR3aa: CASSYGLAESSTDTQYF
CDR3nt: TGTGCCAGCAGCTACGGACTAGCGGAGAGTAGCACAGATACGCAGTATTTT

j_gene: TRBJ2-3
len: 22
d_gene: TRBD2
abundance: NA
v_gene: TRBV28
CDR3aa: CASSLEAKLGTSGRGRLDTQYF
CDR3nt: TGTGCCAGCAGTTTAGAGGCGAAACTAGGGACTAGCGGGAGAGGGAGGTTAGATACGCAGTATTTT

j_gene: TRBJ1-4
len: 10
d_gene: NA
abundance: NA
v_gene: TRBV29-1
CDR3aa: CSAGDEKLFF
CDR3nt: TGCAGCGCCGGGGATGAAAAACTGTTTTTT

j_gene: TRBJ2-1
len: 13
d_gene: NA
abundance: NA
v_gene: TRBV3-1/TRBV3-2
CDR3aa: CASSRELSNEQFF
CDR3nt: TGTGCCAGCAGCCGAGAACTAAGCAATGAGCAGTTCTTC